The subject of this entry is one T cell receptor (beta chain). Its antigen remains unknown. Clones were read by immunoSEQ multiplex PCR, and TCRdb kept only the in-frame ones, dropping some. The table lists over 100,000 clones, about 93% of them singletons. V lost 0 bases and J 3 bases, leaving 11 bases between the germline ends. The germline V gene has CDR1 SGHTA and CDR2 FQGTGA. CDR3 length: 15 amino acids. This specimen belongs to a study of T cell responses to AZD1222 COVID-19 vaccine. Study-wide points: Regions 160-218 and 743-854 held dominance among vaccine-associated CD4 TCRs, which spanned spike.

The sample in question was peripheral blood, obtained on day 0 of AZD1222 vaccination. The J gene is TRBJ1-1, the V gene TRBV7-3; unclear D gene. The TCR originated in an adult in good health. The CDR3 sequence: CASSLTPSPHTEAFF. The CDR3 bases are TGTGCCAGCAGCTTAACCCCTTCCCCCCACACTGAAGCTTTCTTT.